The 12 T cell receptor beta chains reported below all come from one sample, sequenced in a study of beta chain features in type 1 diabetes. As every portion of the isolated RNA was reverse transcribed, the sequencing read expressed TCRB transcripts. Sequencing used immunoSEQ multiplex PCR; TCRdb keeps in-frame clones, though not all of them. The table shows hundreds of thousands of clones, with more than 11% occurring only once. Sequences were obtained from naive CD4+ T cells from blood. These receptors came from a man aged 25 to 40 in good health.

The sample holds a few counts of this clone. DNA for the CDR3: TGTGCCATCACAGGGCAAGCGGGAGTTCAGTTCTTC. It codes for CAITGQAGVQFF. This chain joins TRBV10-3 and TRBJ2-1; 8 nucleotides match TRBD2. Losses at the gene ends were 7 bases for V and 13 bases for J; bases not matched to a gene: 9. This CDR3 is built from 12 residues. Germline CDR1 reads ENHRY; CDR2 reads SYGVKD.

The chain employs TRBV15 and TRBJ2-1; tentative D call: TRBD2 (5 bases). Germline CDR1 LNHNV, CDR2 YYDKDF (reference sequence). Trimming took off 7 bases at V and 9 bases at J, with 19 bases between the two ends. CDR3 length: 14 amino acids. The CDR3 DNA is TGTGCCACCAAAGTAACGGGGATCTCAAGTGAGCAGTTCTTC. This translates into CATKVTGISSEQFF.

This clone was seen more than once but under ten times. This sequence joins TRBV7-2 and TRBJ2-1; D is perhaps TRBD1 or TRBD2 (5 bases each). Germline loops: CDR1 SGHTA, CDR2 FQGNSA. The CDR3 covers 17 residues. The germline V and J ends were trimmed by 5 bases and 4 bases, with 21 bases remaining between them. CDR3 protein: CASSAEYGTRTYNEQFF. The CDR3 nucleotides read TGTGCCAGCAGCGCAGAGTACGGGACGCGGACTTACAATGAGCAGTTCTTC.

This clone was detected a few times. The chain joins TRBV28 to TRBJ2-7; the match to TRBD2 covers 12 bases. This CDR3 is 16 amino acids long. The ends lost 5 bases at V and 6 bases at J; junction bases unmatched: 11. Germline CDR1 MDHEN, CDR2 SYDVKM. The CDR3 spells CASSPPTSGSSGEQYV. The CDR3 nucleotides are TGTGCCAGCAGTCCCCCGACTAGCGGGAGTAGCGGCGAGCAGTACGTC.

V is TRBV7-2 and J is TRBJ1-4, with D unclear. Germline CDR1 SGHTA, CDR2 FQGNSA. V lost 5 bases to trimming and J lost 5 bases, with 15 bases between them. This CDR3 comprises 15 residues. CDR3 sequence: CASSTRAGKNEKLFF. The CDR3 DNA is TGTGCCAGCAGCACAAGGGCAGGCAAGAATGAAAAACTGTTTTTT.

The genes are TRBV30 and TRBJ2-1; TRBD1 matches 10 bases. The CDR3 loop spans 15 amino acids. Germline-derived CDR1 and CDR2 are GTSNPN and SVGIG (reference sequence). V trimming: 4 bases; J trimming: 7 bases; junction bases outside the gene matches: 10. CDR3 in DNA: TGTGCCTGGACTTTAGGGACAGGGGTTTGGAATGAGCAGTTCTTC. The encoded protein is CAWTLGTGVWNEQFF.

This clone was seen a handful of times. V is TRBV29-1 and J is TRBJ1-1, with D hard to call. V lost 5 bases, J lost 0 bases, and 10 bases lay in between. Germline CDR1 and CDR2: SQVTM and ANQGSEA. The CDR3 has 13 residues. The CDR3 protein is CSVRGILNTEAFF. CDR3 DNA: TGCAGCGTTCGTGGAATCTTGAACACTGAAGCTTTCTTT.

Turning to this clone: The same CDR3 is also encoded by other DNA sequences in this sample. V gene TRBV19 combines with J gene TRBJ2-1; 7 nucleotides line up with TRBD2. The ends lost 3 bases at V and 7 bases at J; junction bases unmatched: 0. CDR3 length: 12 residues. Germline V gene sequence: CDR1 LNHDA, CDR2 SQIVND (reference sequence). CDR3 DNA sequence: TGTGCCAGTAGTATCGGGAGGAATGAGCAGTTCTTC. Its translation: CASSIGRNEQFF.

In DNA form, the CDR3 reads TGTGCCAGCAGCTTAGCGGTTGTCATGGAGCAGTTCTTC. It translates to CASSLAVVMEQFF. The J gene is TRBJ2-1, the V gene TRBV7-2; D is undetermined. The CDR3 sequence is 13 residues long. Looked up from germline, CDR1 is SGHTA and CDR2 is FQGNSA. V lost 0 bases to trimming and J lost 10 bases, with 10 bases between them.

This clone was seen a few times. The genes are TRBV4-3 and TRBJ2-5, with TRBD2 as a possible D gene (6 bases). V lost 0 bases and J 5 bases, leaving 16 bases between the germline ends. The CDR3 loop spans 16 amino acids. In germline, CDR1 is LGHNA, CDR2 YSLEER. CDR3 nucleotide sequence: TGCGCCAGCAGCCAAGATGCCGGGGGTTTAATGGAGACCCAGTACTTC. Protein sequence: CASSQDAGGLMETQYF.

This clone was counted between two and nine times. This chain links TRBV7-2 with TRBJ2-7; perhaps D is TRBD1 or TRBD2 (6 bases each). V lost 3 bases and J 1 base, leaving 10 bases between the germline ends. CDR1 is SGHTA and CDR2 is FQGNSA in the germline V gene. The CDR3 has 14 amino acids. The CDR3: CASSLEGGSYEQYV. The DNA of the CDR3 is TGTGCCAGCAGCTTGGAGGGGGGATCCTACGAGCAGTACGTC.

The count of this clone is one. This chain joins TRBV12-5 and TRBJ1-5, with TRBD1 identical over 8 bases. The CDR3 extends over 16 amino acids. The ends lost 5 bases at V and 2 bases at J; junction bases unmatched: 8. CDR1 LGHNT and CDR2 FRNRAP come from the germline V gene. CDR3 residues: CASGVFRGLGNQPQHF. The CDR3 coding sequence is TGTGCTAGTGGTGTCTTCAGGGGGCTTGGCAATCAGCCCCAGCATTTT.